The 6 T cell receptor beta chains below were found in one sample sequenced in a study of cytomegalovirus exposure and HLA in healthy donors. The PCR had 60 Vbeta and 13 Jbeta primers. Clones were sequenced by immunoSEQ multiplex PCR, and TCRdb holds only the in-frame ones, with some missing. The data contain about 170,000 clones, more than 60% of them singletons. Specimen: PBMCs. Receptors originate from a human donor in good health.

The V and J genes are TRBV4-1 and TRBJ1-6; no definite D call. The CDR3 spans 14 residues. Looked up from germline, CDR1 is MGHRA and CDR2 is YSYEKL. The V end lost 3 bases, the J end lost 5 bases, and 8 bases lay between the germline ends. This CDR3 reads CASSHGRDNSPLHF. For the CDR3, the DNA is TGCGCCAGCAGCCACGGCCGGGATAATTCACCCCTCCACTTT.

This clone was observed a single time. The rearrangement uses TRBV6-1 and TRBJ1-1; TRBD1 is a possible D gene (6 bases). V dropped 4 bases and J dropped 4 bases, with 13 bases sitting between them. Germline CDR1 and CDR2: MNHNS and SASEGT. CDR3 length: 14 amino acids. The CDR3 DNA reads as TGTGCCAGCAGTGGCGAGGGGGAGATCACTGAAGCTTTCTTT. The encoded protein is CASSGEGEITEAFF.

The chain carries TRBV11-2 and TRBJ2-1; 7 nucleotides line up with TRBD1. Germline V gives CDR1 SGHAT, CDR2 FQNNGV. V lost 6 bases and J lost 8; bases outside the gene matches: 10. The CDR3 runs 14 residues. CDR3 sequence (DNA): TGTGCCAGCAGGACCCCGGGACAGAGGGATGAGCAGTTCTTC. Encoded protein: CASRTPGQRDEQFF.

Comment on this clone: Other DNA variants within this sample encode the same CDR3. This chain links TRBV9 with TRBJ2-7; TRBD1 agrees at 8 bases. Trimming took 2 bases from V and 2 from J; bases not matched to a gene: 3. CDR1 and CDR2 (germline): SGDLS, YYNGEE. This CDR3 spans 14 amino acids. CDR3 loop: CASSVGQGPYEQYF. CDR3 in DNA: TGTGCCAGCAGCGTTGGACAGGGTCCCTACGAGCAGTACTTC. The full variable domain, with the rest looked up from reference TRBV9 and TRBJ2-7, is DSGVTQTPKHLITATGQRVTLRCSPRSGDLSVYWYQQSLDQGLQFLIQYYNGEERAKGNILERFSAQQFPDLHSELNLSSLELGDSALYFCASSVGQGPYEQYFGPGTRLTVT.

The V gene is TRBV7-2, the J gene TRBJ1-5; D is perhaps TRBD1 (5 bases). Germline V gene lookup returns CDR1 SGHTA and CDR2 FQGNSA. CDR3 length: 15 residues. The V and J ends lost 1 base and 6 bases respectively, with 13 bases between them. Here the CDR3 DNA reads TGTGCCAGCAGCTTAGTCCATACCCAGGGTCAGCCCCAGCATTTT. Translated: CASSLVHTQGQPQHF.

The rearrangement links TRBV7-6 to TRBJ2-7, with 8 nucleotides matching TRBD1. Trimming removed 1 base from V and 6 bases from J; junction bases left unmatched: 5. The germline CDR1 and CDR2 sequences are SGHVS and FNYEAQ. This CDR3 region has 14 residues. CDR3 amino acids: CASSLGQGASEQYF. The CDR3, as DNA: TGTGCCAGCAGCTTAGGTCAGGGGGCGAGCGAGCAGTACTTC.